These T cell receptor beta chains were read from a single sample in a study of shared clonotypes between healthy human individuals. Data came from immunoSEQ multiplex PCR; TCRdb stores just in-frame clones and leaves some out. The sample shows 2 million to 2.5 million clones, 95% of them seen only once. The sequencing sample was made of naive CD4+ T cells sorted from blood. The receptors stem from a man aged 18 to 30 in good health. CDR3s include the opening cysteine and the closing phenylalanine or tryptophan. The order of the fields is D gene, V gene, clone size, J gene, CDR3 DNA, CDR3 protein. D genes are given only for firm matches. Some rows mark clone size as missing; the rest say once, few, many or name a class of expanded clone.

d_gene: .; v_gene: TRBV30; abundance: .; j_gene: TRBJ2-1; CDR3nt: TGTGCCTTGGGACAATCCCACAATGAGCAGTTCTTC; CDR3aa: CALGQSHNEQFF
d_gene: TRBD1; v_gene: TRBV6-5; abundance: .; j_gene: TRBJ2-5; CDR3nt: TGTGCCAGCAGTTGGTCCGGGACAGGTCAAGAGACCCAGTACTTC; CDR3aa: CASSWSGTGQETQYF
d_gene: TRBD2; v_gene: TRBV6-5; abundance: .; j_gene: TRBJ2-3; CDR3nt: TGTGCCAGCAGATCTAGCGGGAACGCAGATACGCAGTATTTT; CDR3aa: CASRSSGNADTQYF
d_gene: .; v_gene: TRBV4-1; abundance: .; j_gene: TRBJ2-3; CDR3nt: TGCGCCAGCAGCCAAGATGAACCCACTTACACAGATACGCAGTATTTT; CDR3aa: CASSQDEPTYTDTQYF
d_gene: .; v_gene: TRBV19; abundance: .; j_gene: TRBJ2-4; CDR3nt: TGTGCCAGCACGACAGGGTGGGGAGGGCTATCCAAAAACATTCAGTACTTC; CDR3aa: CASTTGWGGLSKNIQYF
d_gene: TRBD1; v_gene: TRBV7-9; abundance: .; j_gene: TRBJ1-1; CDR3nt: TGTGCCAGCAGCGTCTCGGGACAGCCTGAAGCTTTCTTT; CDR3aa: CASSVSGQPEAFF
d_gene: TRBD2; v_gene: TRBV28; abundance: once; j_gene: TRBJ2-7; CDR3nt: TGTGCCAGCAGGTCTGGCGGGGGGGCCTACGAGCAGTACTTC; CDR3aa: CASRSGGGAYEQYF
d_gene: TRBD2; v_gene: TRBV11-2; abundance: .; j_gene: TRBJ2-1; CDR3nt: TGTGCCAGCAGCTGGATCGGGATAGCGGGAGGGGAGCAGTTCTTC; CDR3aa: CASSWIGIAGGEQFF
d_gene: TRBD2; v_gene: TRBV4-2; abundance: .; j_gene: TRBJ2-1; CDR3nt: TGTGCCAGCAGCCAAGATGGGGCGGGGGGGCCAAATGAGCAGTTCTTC; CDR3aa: CASSQDGAGGPNEQFF
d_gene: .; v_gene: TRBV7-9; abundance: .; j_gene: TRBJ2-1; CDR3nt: TGTGCCAGCAGCCAAAACAGGGCCAATGAGCAGTTCTTC; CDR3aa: CASSQNRANEQFF
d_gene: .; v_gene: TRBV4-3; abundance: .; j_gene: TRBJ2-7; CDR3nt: TGCGCCAGCAGCCAGTACAGGGCCCACCACGAGCAGTACTTC; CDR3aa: CASSQYRAHHEQYF
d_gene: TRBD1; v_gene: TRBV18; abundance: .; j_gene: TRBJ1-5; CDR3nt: TGTGCCAGCTCACCACCGGGGCAGGGGGCGAGTCAGCCCCAGCATTTT; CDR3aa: CASSPPGQGASQPQHF
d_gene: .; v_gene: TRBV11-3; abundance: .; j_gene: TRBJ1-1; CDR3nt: TGTGCCAGCAGCTTCTCCGTTGAAGCTTTCTTT; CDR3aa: CASSFSVEAFF
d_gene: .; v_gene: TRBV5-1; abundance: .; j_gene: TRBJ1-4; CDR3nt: TGCGCCAGCAGCATAGTCCCAGGAGTTAATGAAAAACTGTTTTTT; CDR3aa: CASSIVPGVNEKLFF
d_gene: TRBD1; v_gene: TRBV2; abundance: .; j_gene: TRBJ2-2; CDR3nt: TGTGCCAGCATGGGGGAAGCAGGGGGCGTGAACACCGGGGAGCTGTTTTTT; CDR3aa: CASMGEAGGVNTGELFF
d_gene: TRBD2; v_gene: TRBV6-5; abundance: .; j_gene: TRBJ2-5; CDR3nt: TGTGCCAGCAGACTAGCGGGGTCCGGGGAGACCCAGTACTTC; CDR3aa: CASRLAGSGETQYF
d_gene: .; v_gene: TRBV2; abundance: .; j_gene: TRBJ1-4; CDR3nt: TGTGCCAGCATTAAGGACAGCCCGTATGAAAAACTGTTTTTT; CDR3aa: CASIKDSPYEKLFF
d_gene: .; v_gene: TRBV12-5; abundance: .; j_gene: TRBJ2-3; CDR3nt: TGTGCTAGTGGTTTGGCCGATGGGGGCACAGATACGCAGTATTTT; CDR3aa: CASGLADGGTDTQYF
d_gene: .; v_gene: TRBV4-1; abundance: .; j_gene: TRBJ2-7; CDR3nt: TGCGCCAGCAGCCAACCTTGGGGGTCCGAGCAGTACTTC; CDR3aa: CASSQPWGSEQYF
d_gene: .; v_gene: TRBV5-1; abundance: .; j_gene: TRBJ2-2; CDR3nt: TGCGCCAGCAGCTTGTCTCCATTTAACACCGGGGAGCTGTTTTTT; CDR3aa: CASSLSPFNTGELFF
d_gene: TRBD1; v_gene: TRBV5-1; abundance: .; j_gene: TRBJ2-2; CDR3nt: TGCGCCAGCAGCTTGGCACAGGGGTCGGGGAACACCGGGGAGCTGTTTTTT; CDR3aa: CASSLAQGSGNTGELFF
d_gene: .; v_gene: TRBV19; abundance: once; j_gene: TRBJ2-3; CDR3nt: TGTGCCAGTAGTATCGGTGGGGGGCGCCCAGATACGCAGTATTTT; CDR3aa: CASSIGGGRPDTQYF
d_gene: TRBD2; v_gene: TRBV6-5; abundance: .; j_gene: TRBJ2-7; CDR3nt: TGTGCCAGCAGTCAGGGACTACGGGAGCAGTACTTC; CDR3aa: CASSQGLREQYF
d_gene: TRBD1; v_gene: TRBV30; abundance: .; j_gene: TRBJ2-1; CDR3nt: TGTGCCTGGACCCTTAGGGACAGGGGATTCAATGAGCAGTTCTTC; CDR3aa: CAWTLRDRGFNEQFF
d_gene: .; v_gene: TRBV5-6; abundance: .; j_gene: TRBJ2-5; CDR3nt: TGTGCCAGCAGCTTGGAACAGGGTGTGACCCAGTACTTC; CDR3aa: CASSLEQGVTQYF
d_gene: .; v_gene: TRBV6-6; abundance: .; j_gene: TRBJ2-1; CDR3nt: TGTGCCAGCAGAACCCCACAGGGACATGAGCAGTTCTTC; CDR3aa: CASRTPQGHEQFF
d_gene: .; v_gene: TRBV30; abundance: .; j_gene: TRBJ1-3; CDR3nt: TGTGCCTGGAGTGTACGGATTTCCTCTGGAAACACCATATATTTT; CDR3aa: CAWSVRISSGNTIYF
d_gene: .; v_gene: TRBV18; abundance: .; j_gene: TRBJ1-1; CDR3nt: TGTGCCAGCTCACTTAATTCCGGGACTGAAGCTTTCTTT; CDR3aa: CASSLNSGTEAFF
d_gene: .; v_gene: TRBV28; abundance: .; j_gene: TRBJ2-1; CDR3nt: TGTGCCAGCAGTTCAGGTGCTTCCTACAATGAGCAGTTCTTC; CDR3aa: CASSSGASYNEQFF
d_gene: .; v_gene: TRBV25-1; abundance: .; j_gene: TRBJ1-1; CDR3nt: TGTGCCAGCAGTGAGGGCGGACGGGTGAACACTGAAGCTTTCTTT; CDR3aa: CASSEGGRVNTEAFF
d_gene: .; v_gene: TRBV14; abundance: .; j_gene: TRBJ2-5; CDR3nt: TGTGCCAGCAGCCAAGGGGGCAGCGTGCAAGAGACCCAGTACTTC; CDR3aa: CASSQGGSVQETQYF
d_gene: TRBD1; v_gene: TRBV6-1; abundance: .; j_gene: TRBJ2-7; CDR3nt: TGTGCCAGCAGTCGACAGGGGAGCGAGCAGTACTTC; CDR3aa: CASSRQGSEQYF
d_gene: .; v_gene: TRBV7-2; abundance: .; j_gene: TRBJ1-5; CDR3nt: TGTGCCAGCAGCTTCGGACACTTAATCCAGCCCCAGCATTTT; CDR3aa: CASSFGHLIQPQHF
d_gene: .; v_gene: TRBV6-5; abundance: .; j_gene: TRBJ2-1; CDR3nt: TGTGCCACTCAAGGGGGCTCCTACAATGAGCAGTTCTTC; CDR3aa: CATQGGSYNEQFF
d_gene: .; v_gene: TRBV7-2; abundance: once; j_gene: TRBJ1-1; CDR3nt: TGTGCCAGCAGCTTTATCACGAACACTGAAGCTTTCTTT; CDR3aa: CASSFITNTEAFF
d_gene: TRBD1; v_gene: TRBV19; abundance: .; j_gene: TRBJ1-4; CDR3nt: TGTGCCAGTAGTGTCGACAGGGTAACTGAAAAACTGTTTTTT; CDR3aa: CASSVDRVTEKLFF
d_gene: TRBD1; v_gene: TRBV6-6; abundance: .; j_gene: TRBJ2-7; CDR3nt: TGTGCCAGCAGTTACTCCAGGGACAGGGGCTACGAGCAGTACTTC; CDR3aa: CASSYSRDRGYEQYF
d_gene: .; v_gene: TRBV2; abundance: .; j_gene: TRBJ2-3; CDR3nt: TGTGCCAGCACCCCCAGCGCTCGGACGGATACGCAGTATTTT; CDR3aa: CASTPSARTDTQYF